The rows below give T cell receptor beta chains drawn from one sample of a study of T-cell reconstitution after alpha-beta-depleted transplantation in children. Via MiXCR, TCRdb re-called the PCR reads, giving one row per CDR3 protein. The data show 200,000 to 250,000 distinct CDR3 sequences, with about a tenth seen just once and about 30% held by the top ten. The sample was PBMCs, taken before TCRalphabeta/CD19-depleted stem cell transplant. These TCRs come from a child under two years old with acute myeloid leukemia, due to receive a stem cell transplant. Each CDR3 is given with its conserved first and last residue. The D gene is left open where the match is weak. Expanded clones are given a class, and other clones once, few, many or no size at all.

size | J | D | V | CDR3 | DNA
. | TRBJ2-5 | . | TRBV20-1 | CSARDSREAGETQYF | TGCAGTGCTAGAGATTCGAGGGAGGCGGGTGAGACCCAGTACTTC
many | TRBJ2-1 | . | TRBV5-1 | CASSLAGGLTLYNEQFF | TGCGCCAGCAGCTTGGCCGGAGGACTCACCTTATACAATGAGCAGTTCTTC
many | TRBJ2-1 | . | TRBV5-1 | CASSLGGDYNEQFF | TGCGCCAGCAGCTTAGGGGGAGACTACAATGAGCAGTTCTTC
few | TRBJ1-2 | . | TRBV23-1 | CASSQFRTGLDYGYTF | TGCGCCAGCAGTCAATTCAGAACAGGGTTAGACTATGGCTACACCTTC
many | TRBJ2-3 | . | TRBV5-6 | CASSVPRGSPSDTQYF | TGTGCCAGCAGCGTCCCACGGGGCAGCCCGTCAGATACGCAGTATTTT
once | TRBJ2-1 | . | TRBV19 | CASSDHHGSSYNEQFF | TGTGCCAGTAGCGACCACCACGGAAGCTCCTACAATGAGCAGTTCTTC
few | TRBJ2-3 | TRBD2 | TRBV7-2 | CASSLQGSGVEKDTQYF | TGTGCCAGCAGCTTACAAGGTAGCGGGGTAGAAAAGGATACGCAGTATTTT
many | TRBJ2-5 | . | TRBV6-1 | CASSTYREETQYF | TGTGCCAGCAGTACGTACAGGGAAGAGACCCAGTACTTC
many | TRBJ2-7 | TRBD2 | TRBV10-2 | CASSAGLASYEQYF | TGCGCCAGCAGTGCGGGACTAGCGTCTTACGAGCAGTACTTC
many | TRBJ2-7 | . | TRBV3-1 | CASSQGLTSYEQYF | TGTGCCAGCAGCCAAGGGCTCACGTCCTACGAGCAGTACTTC
many | TRBJ2-7 | . | TRBV12-3/TRBV12-4 | CASSRREHEQYF | TGTGCCAGCAGTCGCAGGGAACACGAGCAGTACTTC
few | TRBJ1-2 | TRBD1 | TRBV20-1 | CSARDGGQGGYGYTF | TGCAGTGCTAGAGATGGGGGGCAGGGGGGCTATGGCTACACCTTC
many | TRBJ2-5 | TRBD2 | TRBV12-3/TRBV12-4 | CASNGGRAQETQYF | TGTGCCAGTAATGGCGGGAGGGCCCAAGAGACCCAGTACTTC
many | TRBJ1-4 | . | TRBV7-2 | CASSLGRLEKLFF | TGTGCCAGCAGCTTGGGACGGCTTGAAAAACTGTTTTTT
many | TRBJ2-4 | . | TRBV11-2 | CASSLEGWLLANIQYF | TGTGCCAGCAGCTTAGAAGGATGGCTCCTTGCGAACATTCAGTACTTC
many | TRBJ2-7 | TRBD2 | TRBV20-1 | CSGAGTSGRKTYEQYF | TGCAGTGGGGCGGGAACTAGCGGGAGGAAAACCTACGAGCAGTACTTC
. | TRBJ2-7 | TRBD2 | TRBV5-1 | CACSMTSGGTYEQYF | TGCGCCTGCAGCATGACTAGCGGGGGCACCTACGAGCAGTACTTC
. | TRBJ1-2 | . | TRBV30 | CAWTVEQAFGYTF | TGTGCCTGGACAGTGGAACAGGCCTTTGGCTACACCTTC
many | TRBJ2-1 | . | TRBV7-9 | CASRPTGSSYNEQFF | TGTGCCAGCAGACCAACAGGGAGCTCCTACAATGAGCAGTTCTTC
. | TRBJ2-1 | . | TRBV7-2 | CASSLRWNEQFF | TGTGCCAGCAGCCTTCGCTGGAATGAGCAGTTCTTC
. | TRBJ1-1 | . | TRBV19 | CASSTRQDWGFF | TGTGCCAGTAGTACCCGACAGGACTGGGGTTTCTTT
many | TRBJ2-1 | TRBD2 | TRBV18 | CASSPAGGRFDEQFF | TGTGCCAGCTCACCAGCTGGCGGGAGATTTGATGAGCAGTTCTTC
many | TRBJ1-3 | . | TRBV2 | CASTKARPPSGNTIYF | TGTGCCAGCACAAAAGCCCGACCCCCCTCTGGAAACACCATATATTTT
many | TRBJ1-3 | . | TRBV5-6 | CASSETGYSGNTIYF | TGTGCCAGCAGCGAAACAGGGTACTCTGGAAACACCATATATTTT
many | TRBJ2-1 | . | TRBV28 | CASRQGLRDEQFF | TGTGCCAGCAGGCAGGGGCTTAGGGATGAGCAGTTCTTC
many | TRBJ1-3 | . | TRBV9 | CASSPPEGHGNTIYF | TGTGCCAGCAGCCCCCCGGAGGGGCATGGAAACACCATATATTTT
many | TRBJ2-1 | TRBD2 | TRBV19 | CASRSSYRRGGLHYNEQFF | TGTGCCAGTAGGAGTTCTTACCGCCGGGGGGGCCTACACTACAATGAGCAGTTCTTC
many | TRBJ2-1 | . | TRBV5-1 | CASSFNREQFF | TGCGCCAGCAGCTTCAATCGGGAGCAGTTCTTC
many | TRBJ2-1 | . | TRBV18 | CASSPYTGPLGSEQFF | TGTGCCAGCTCACCGTACACAGGACCCTTAGGGAGTGAGCAGTTCTTC
many | TRBJ2-1 | . | TRBV5-1 | CASSGPSGDEQFF | TGCGCCAGCAGCGGACCCAGTGGTGATGAGCAGTTCTTC
. | TRBJ2-7 | . | TRBV19 | CASSIGGGQYF | TGTGCCAGTAGTATTGGCGGAGGGCAGTACTTC
few | TRBJ1-4 | TRBD1 | TRBV7-3 | CASSTRQGRNEKLFF | TGTGCCAGCAGCACAAGACAGGGTCGGAATGAAAAACTGTTTTTT
many | TRBJ1-2 | . | TRBV24-1 | CATSEGYGYTF | TGTGCCACCAGTGAAGGCTATGGCTACACCTTC
many | TRBJ1-2 | . | TRBV11-2 | CASSLGRALNYGYTF | TGTGCCAGCAGCTTAGGTCGCGCCCTTAACTATGGCTACACCTTC
many | TRBJ1-4 | . | TRBV12-3/TRBV12-4 | CASRQKNEKLFF | TGTGCCAGCAGGCAGAAGAATGAAAAACTGTTTTTT
many | TRBJ2-7 | . | TRBV5-6 | CASSLNREYEQYF | TGTGCCAGCAGCTTGAACCGGGAGTACGAGCAGTACTTC
. | TRBJ1-2 | . | TRBV5-1 | CASSLVGRDGDTF | TGCGCCAGCAGCTTAGTCGGCAGAGATGGCGACACCTTC